Listed below are T cell receptor beta chains from one sample, sequenced in a study of Graves' ophthalmopathy and Graves' hyperthyroidism. TCRdb ran MiXCR on the multiplex PCR reads and lists one entry per CDR3 protein. Altogether 400,000 or so distinct CDR3 sequences are present, about a sixth being singletons, with the ten largest covering around 2.4%. The sequenced sample consisted of peripheral blood. Source of these receptors: an adult woman with stable Graves' hyperthyroidism. The CDR3 runs from the conserved cysteine through the conserved F or W. Each record gives: D gene, J gene, clone size, V gene, CDR3 DNA, CDR3 protein. D genes are given only for firm matches. Clone size, where shown, is once, few, many, or a class for clones that have expanded.

d_gene: TRBD1
j_gene: TRBJ2-1
abundance: .
v_gene: TRBV28
CDR3nt: TGTGCCAGCAGTCACACCCGGGACAGCACCTACAATGAGCAGTTCTTC
CDR3aa: CASSHTRDSTYNEQFF

d_gene: .
j_gene: TRBJ2-7
abundance: many
v_gene: TRBV27
CDR3nt: TGTGCCAGCAGTTTATCGTTCCCAGGGAGCTACGAGCAGTACTTC
CDR3aa: CASSLSFPGSYEQYF

d_gene: TRBD1
j_gene: TRBJ2-7
abundance: few
v_gene: TRBV7-9
CDR3nt: TGTGCCAGCAGCTCGGTACGGGACAGGACCTACGAGCAGTACTTC
CDR3aa: CASSSVRDRTYEQYF

d_gene: TRBD1
j_gene: TRBJ2-7
abundance: many
v_gene: TRBV14
CDR3nt: TGTGCCAGCAGCCAAGGACAGGGTTCACAACCCTACGAGCAGTACTTC
CDR3aa: CASSQGQGSQPYEQYF

d_gene: .
j_gene: TRBJ1-1
abundance: many
v_gene: TRBV9
CDR3nt: TGTGCCAGCAGCGTCATGACGGAGAACACTGAAGCTTTCTTT
CDR3aa: CASSVMTENTEAFF

d_gene: .
j_gene: TRBJ2-5
abundance: many
v_gene: TRBV24-1
CDR3nt: TGTGCCACCAGTGACCCTAGCGCCCTGGGGGAGACCCAGTACTTC
CDR3aa: CATSDPSALGETQYF

d_gene: .
j_gene: TRBJ2-6
abundance: many
v_gene: TRBV20-1
CDR3nt: TGCAGTGCTAAAGGGGGTGGTGGGGCCAACGTCCTGACTTTC
CDR3aa: CSAKGGGGANVLTF

d_gene: .
j_gene: TRBJ1-1
abundance: many
v_gene: TRBV20-1
CDR3nt: TGCAGTGGGGAAGCGAACACTGAAGCTTTCTTT
CDR3aa: CSGEANTEAFF

d_gene: TRBD1
j_gene: TRBJ2-7
abundance: many
v_gene: TRBV5-5
CDR3nt: TGTGCCAGCAGCGTCGAGGACAGGGACGAGCAGTACTTC
CDR3aa: CASSVEDRDEQYF

d_gene: .
j_gene: TRBJ2-7
abundance: many
v_gene: TRBV29-1
CDR3nt: TGCAGCGTCCTACAGGGAAGCGGATACGAGCAGTACTTC
CDR3aa: CSVLQGSGYEQYF

d_gene: TRBD1
j_gene: TRBJ2-7
abundance: many
v_gene: TRBV30
CDR3nt: TGTGCCTGCGGTGACAGGGGCTCCTACGAGCAGTACTTC
CDR3aa: CACGDRGSYEQYF

d_gene: TRBD2
j_gene: TRBJ2-2
abundance: few
v_gene: TRBV4-1
CDR3nt: TGCGCCAGCAGCCAATCCCTGATAGCGGGAGAATCGTTGGGCGGGGAGCTGTTTTTT
CDR3aa: CASSQSLIAGESLGGELFF

d_gene: TRBD2
j_gene: TRBJ2-5
abundance: many
v_gene: TRBV7-2
CDR3nt: TGTGCCAGCAGCTTATTTAGTAGCGGGAGGTCGGAGACCCAGTACTTC
CDR3aa: CASSLFSSGRSETQYF

d_gene: TRBD1
j_gene: TRBJ2-5
abundance: many
v_gene: TRBV12-5
CDR3nt: TGTGCTAGTGGTTTAGACAGGGGTCTGCTTTACTTC
CDR3aa: CASGLDRGLLYF

d_gene: .
j_gene: TRBJ1-1
abundance: many
v_gene: TRBV6-2/TRBV6-3
CDR3nt: TGTGCCAGCAGTTACCAGGGAAGGGGTTTGGGAGCTTTCTTT
CDR3aa: CASSYQGRGLGAFF

d_gene: TRBD2
j_gene: TRBJ2-5
abundance: few
v_gene: TRBV2
CDR3nt: TGTGCCAGCAGTTTTTCTAGCGGGAGTGGGGAGACCCAGTACTTC
CDR3aa: CASSFSSGSGETQYF

d_gene: .
j_gene: TRBJ2-7
abundance: many
v_gene: TRBV9
CDR3nt: TGTGCCAGCAGCGTAGACGGGACGGACTACGAGCAGTACTTC
CDR3aa: CASSVDGTDYEQYF

d_gene: TRBD1
j_gene: TRBJ1-5
abundance: .
v_gene: TRBV12-3/TRBV12-4
CDR3nt: TGTGCCAGCACCCTGGCAGCAGGGGGGAATCAGCCCCAGCATTTT
CDR3aa: CASTLAAGGNQPQHF

d_gene: .
j_gene: TRBJ1-5
abundance: many
v_gene: TRBV7-8
CDR3nt: TGTGCCAGCAGTCTAGGGGGTTTTTGGGGCAATCAGCCCCAGCATTTT
CDR3aa: CASSLGGFWGNQPQHF

d_gene: .
j_gene: TRBJ2-7
abundance: many
v_gene: TRBV5-1
CDR3nt: TGCGCCAGCAGCGTCAGGGCCGGGGACGAGCAGTACTTC
CDR3aa: CASSVRAGDEQYF

d_gene: TRBD2
j_gene: TRBJ2-5
abundance: .
v_gene: TRBV27
CDR3nt: TGTGCCAGCAGTGCAACAAGGGACTACCGGGAAGAGACCCAGTACTTC
CDR3aa: CASSATRDYREETQYF

d_gene: .
j_gene: TRBJ1-5
abundance: .
v_gene: TRBV4-1
CDR3nt: TGCGCCAGCAGCCAAACAGTCAATCAGCCCCAGCATTTT
CDR3aa: CASSQTVNQPQHF

d_gene: .
j_gene: TRBJ1-1
abundance: .
v_gene: TRBV30
CDR3nt: TGTGCCTGGAGTCTCGGGTCCACTGAAGCTTTCTTT
CDR3aa: CAWSLGSTEAFF

d_gene: TRBD2
j_gene: TRBJ2-2
abundance: many
v_gene: TRBV29-1
CDR3nt: TGCAGCGTTAGACTAGCGCGCCCGAACACCGGGGAGCTGTTTTTT
CDR3aa: CSVRLARPNTGELFF

d_gene: .
j_gene: TRBJ1-1
abundance: many
v_gene: TRBV10-3
CDR3nt: TGTGCCATCATGGGCACAAACACTGAAGCTTTCTTT
CDR3aa: CAIMGTNTEAFF

d_gene: TRBD2
j_gene: TRBJ2-4
abundance: many
v_gene: TRBV20-1
CDR3nt: TGCAGTGCTGGTTCGGGACTACCGGCCGGGCCCAAAAACATTCAGTACTTC
CDR3aa: CSAGSGLPAGPKNIQYF

d_gene: TRBD2
j_gene: TRBJ2-7
abundance: many
v_gene: TRBV6-2/TRBV6-3
CDR3nt: TGTGCCAGCACTGGGGGAGCGGGAGCCTACGAGCAGTACTTC
CDR3aa: CASTGGAGAYEQYF

d_gene: .
j_gene: TRBJ1-1
abundance: many
v_gene: TRBV4-2
CDR3nt: TGTGCCAGCAGCCAGGATGCAGGTAACGCTGAAGCTTTCTTT
CDR3aa: CASSQDAGNAEAFF

d_gene: .
j_gene: TRBJ2-7
abundance: many
v_gene: TRBV28
CDR3nt: TGTGCCAGCAGTTTACAGCGGAACTCCTACGAGCAGTACTTC
CDR3aa: CASSLQRNSYEQYF

d_gene: .
j_gene: TRBJ2-2
abundance: .
v_gene: TRBV6-5
CDR3nt: TGTGCCAGCAGTTACGGGGTAGAGTCCGCCGGGGAGCCGTTTTTT
CDR3aa: CASSYGVESAGEPFF

d_gene: TRBD2
j_gene: TRBJ2-2
abundance: few
v_gene: TRBV3-1
CDR3nt: TGTGCCAGCAGCCGCAGCGGGGTCCGGCCCGGGGAGCTGTTTTTT
CDR3aa: CASSRSGVRPGELFF

d_gene: TRBD2
j_gene: TRBJ2-1
abundance: .
v_gene: TRBV10-3
CDR3nt: TGTGCCATCAGTGAGTTTCTCGCGGGAGGGAACGATGAGCAGTTCTTC
CDR3aa: CAISEFLAGGNDEQFF

d_gene: TRBD1
j_gene: TRBJ2-7
abundance: many
v_gene: TRBV2
CDR3nt: TGTGCCGGGGGGGACAGGGGATACGAGCAGTACTTC
CDR3aa: CAGGDRGYEQYF

d_gene: .
j_gene: TRBJ1-1
abundance: many
v_gene: TRBV14
CDR3nt: TGTGCCAGCAGCCAAGTACGCCGAAAATGGAACACTGAAGCTTTCTTT
CDR3aa: CASSQVRRKWNTEAFF

d_gene: TRBD2
j_gene: TRBJ2-5
abundance: .
v_gene: TRBV5-6
CDR3nt: TGTGCCAGCAGCTTGGGGGCGGGAGCGAGTCAAGAGACCCAGTACTTC
CDR3aa: CASSLGAGASQETQYF

d_gene: TRBD2
j_gene: TRBJ2-7
abundance: many
v_gene: TRBV2
CDR3nt: TGTGCCAGCAGTGACTTGACGCGGGAGAACTACGAGCAGTACTTC
CDR3aa: CASSDLTRENYEQYF

d_gene: TRBD1
j_gene: TRBJ2-5
abundance: many
v_gene: TRBV20-1
CDR3nt: TGCAGTGCTAGAGATCTTCTTGACAGGGGGCTGGAGACCCAGTACTTC
CDR3aa: CSARDLLDRGLETQYF

d_gene: TRBD2
j_gene: TRBJ2-2
abundance: many
v_gene: TRBV20-1
CDR3nt: TGCAGTGCTAGAGATCAACTAGCGGGAGCCGGGGAGCTGTTTTTT
CDR3aa: CSARDQLAGAGELFF

d_gene: .
j_gene: TRBJ2-5
abundance: .
v_gene: TRBV12-5
CDR3nt: TGTGCTAGTGGGGACGTTAGCGAGACCCAGTACTTC
CDR3aa: CASGDVSETQYF

d_gene: TRBD1
j_gene: TRBJ2-7
abundance: few
v_gene: TRBV19
CDR3nt: TGTGCCAGTAGTATACTAGTAGGGGGCGACGAGCAGTACTTC
CDR3aa: CASSILVGGDEQYF

d_gene: TRBD2
j_gene: TRBJ2-7
abundance: many
v_gene: TRBV7-6
CDR3nt: TGTGCCAGCACCCCTAGCGGGAGTTTGTACGAGCAGTACTTC
CDR3aa: CASTPSGSLYEQYF